The 32 T cell receptor beta chains below all came from one sample that was sequenced in a study of cytomegalovirus exposure and HLA in healthy donors. PCR amplification relied on 60 Vbeta primers (plus 13 Jbeta primers). Using immunoSEQ multiplex PCR, the repertoire was profiled, and TCRdb retains in-frame clones only, with some absent. This table has 95,000 to 150,000 clones, approximately 8% appearing once. The sequenced sample consisted of PBMCs. These TCRs come from a woman aged 40 to 55 in good health and CMV-seropositive.

The chain is built from TRBV7-9 and TRBJ1-1; D is ambiguous. V lost 1 base, J lost 5 bases, and 8 bases lay in between. The CDR3 has 13 amino acids. From germline, CDR1 is SEHNR and CDR2 FQNEAQ (reference sequence). CDR3 nucleotides: TGTGCCAGCAGCTTAGAGGTGACAACTGAAGCTTTCTTT. Protein product: CASSLEVTTEAFF. Supplemented by reference TRBV7-9 and TRBJ1-1, the full variable domain reads DTGVSQNPRHKITKRGQNVTFRCDPISEHNRLYWYRQTLGQGPEFLTYFQNEAQLEKSRLLSDRFSAERPKGSFSTLEIQRTEQGDSAMYLCASSLEVTTEAFFGQGTRLTVV.

In its sample, this clone was seen a few times. The rearrangement uses TRBV5-4 and TRBJ1-1; 9 nucleotides match TRBD1. Germline loops: CDR1 SGHNT, CDR2 YYREEE (reference sequence). CDR3 length equals 15 residues. J was trimmed by 8 bases and V by 4 bases; bases with no gene match: 12. The CDR3 region has the DNA TGTGCCAGCAGCGGAGGGACAGGGAGACTCTGGGAAGCTTTCTTT. Translating it yields CASSGGTGRLWEAFF. Using reference TRBV5-4 and TRBJ1-1 for the parts outside the CDR3, the full variable domain is ETGVTQSPTHLIKTRGQQVTLRCSSQSGHNTVSWYQQALGQGPQFIFQYYREEENGRGNFPPRFSGLQFPNYSSELNVNALELDDSALYLCASSGGTGRLWEAFFGQGTRLTVV.

There are a few counts of this clone. The genes are TRBV6-1 and TRBJ2-3; TRBD2 agrees at 9 bases. This CDR3 is 14 amino acids long. V lost 4 bases, J lost 5 bases, and 4 bases stayed unmatched. Germline V lookup: CDR1 MNHNS, CDR2 SASEGT. The CDR3 protein is CASSVAGGLDTQYF. CDR3 nucleotides: TGTGCCAGCAGTGTTGCGGGGGGGTTAGATACGCAGTATTTT.

This clone was recorded a few times. The rearrangement links TRBV30 to TRBJ1-1; D not certain. Looked up from germline, CDR1 is GTSNPN and CDR2 is SVGIG (reference sequence). The V gene lost 4 bases and the J gene lost 0 bases, with 3 bases spanning the gap. The CDR3 has 11 residues. The CDR3 spells CAWNMNTEAFF. The CDR3 region has the DNA TGTGCCTGGAACATGAACACTGAAGCTTTCTTT.

This clone was picked up a small number of times. The chain links TRBV6-5 to TRBJ1-2; no clear D gene. The germline V gene encodes CDR1 MNHEY and CDR2 SVGAGI. V dropped 4 bases and J dropped 4 bases, with 10 bases sitting between them. The CDR3 runs to 13 residues. This chain's CDR3 is CASSSSEFYGYTF. The CDR3 DNA follows: TGTGCCAGCAGTTCCAGCGAGTTCTATGGCTACACCTTC.

The V and J genes are TRBV7-9 and TRBJ1-1; 11 nucleotides align to TRBD1. The CDR3 loop spans 17 amino acids. V shed 5 bases, J shed 0 bases, and the junction held 8 bases outside the gene matches. Germline V CDR1 and CDR2: SEHNR, FQNEAQ (reference sequence). CDR3 region: CASSPGGTGGMNTEAFF. CDR3 nucleotides: TGTGCCAGCAGCCCGGGGGGGACAGGGGGGATGAACACTGAAGCTTTCTTT.

This chain links TRBV5-4 with TRBJ2-2; 7 bases map to TRBD2. The CDR3 runs 13 residues. V trimming: 6 bases; J trimming: 6 bases; junction bases outside the gene matches: 5. Germline CDR1 SGHNT, CDR2 YYREEE (reference sequence). CDR3 nucleotides: TGTGCCAGCACCTGGGGAGGGTCCGGGGAGCTGTTTTTT. Residues: CASTWGGSGELFF.

The V gene is TRBV10-1, the J gene TRBJ2-2; 7 bases are a match to TRBD1. CDR3 length equals 15 residues. Germline-derived CDR1 and CDR2 are WNHNN and SYGVQD (reference sequence). V shed 11 bases, J shed 4 bases, and the junction held 13 bases outside the gene matches. In nucleotides, the CDR3 is TGCGCCGGAATTGTGGGGCCAGGGGGCACCGGGGAGCTGTTTTTT. Translating it yields CAGIVGPGGTGELFF.

Of note for this clone: This sample also contains other DNA sequences that code for the same CDR3. The chain carries TRBV5-1 and TRBJ2-5, with unresolved D. Per the germline V gene, CDR1 is SGHRS and CDR2 is YFSETQ. V lost 0 bases and J lost 9, with 6 bases in between. CDR3 size: 11 residues. CDR3: CASSLEQAQYF. The CDR3 DNA follows: TGCGCCAGCAGCTTGGAGCAAGCCCAGTACTTC.

This clone has just a few counts. This chain links TRBV27 with TRBJ2-2, with unresolved D. The germline CDR1 and CDR2 sequences are MNHEY and SMNVEV (reference sequence). This CDR3 is built from 14 residues. Trimming removed 1 base from V and 4 bases from J, with 7 bases in between. CDR3 nucleotides: TGTGCCAGCAGTTTATTCTCGCGCACCGGGGAGCTGTTTTTT. Translating gives CASSLFSRTGELFF.

The chain links TRBV9 to TRBJ2-1; D is undetermined. V was pared by 0 bases and J by 2 bases, with 9 bases between. Germline V gene lookup returns CDR1 SGDLS and CDR2 YYNGEE. CDR3 length: 15 residues. CDR3 bases: TGTGCCAGCAGCGTAGCGGCTAGTCCCTACAATGAGCAGTTCTTC. It translates to CASSVAASPYNEQFF.

This clone was observed a handful of times. The gene calls are TRBV19 and TRBJ2-3; 10 bases map to TRBD2. There are 14 residues in the CDR3. Germline CDR1 reads LNHDA; CDR2 reads SQIVND (reference sequence). The trim removed 6 bases at V and 4 bases at J, leaving 4 bases unmatched. CDR3 sequence reads: CASRVAGGADTQYF. For the CDR3, the DNA is TGTGCCAGTAGGGTAGCGGGGGGAGCAGATACGCAGTATTTT.

This clone was observed a handful of times. The chain carries TRBV5-1 and TRBJ2-7, with 8 positions matching TRBD1. This CDR3 is 13 amino acids long. V trimming: 3 bases; J trimming: 6 bases; junction bases outside the gene matches: 5. Germline V gene sequence: CDR1 SGHRS, CDR2 YFSETQ. CDR3 sequence reads: CASSSQQGGEQYF. The CDR3 DNA sequence: TGCGCCAGCAGCTCGCAACAGGGGGGCGAGCAGTACTTC.

The chain uses TRBV29-1 and TRBJ2-7; TRBD1 is a possible D gene (6 bases). Germline CDR1 is SQVTM and CDR2 is ANQGSEA. The ends were cut back, 7 bases at V and 9 bases at J, with 16 bases in the middle. The CDR3 is 11 amino acids. CDR3 sequence (DNA): TGCAGCGGTGATACAGGGCTAGGGCAGTACTTC. Its protein product is CSGDTGLGQYF.

This clone was picked up a small number of times. The chain joins TRBV5-1 to TRBJ2-2; TRBD1 aligns across 8 bases. The CDR3 has 15 residues. CDR1 and CDR2 (germline): SGHRS, YFSETQ. V dropped 4 bases and J dropped 6; count of bases not matched to a gene: 8. CDR3 DNA: TGCGCCAGCAGCGCGCGACAGGGGTCTTCCGGGGAGCTGTTTTTT. Its translation: CASSARQGSSGELFF.

The count of this clone is one. The chain employs TRBV10-1 and TRBJ2-3; TRBD2 aligns across 8 bases. The CDR3 has 17 amino acids. V was pared by 3 bases and J by 5 bases, with 13 bases of the junction left unmatched. From germline, CDR1 is WNHNN and CDR2 SYGVQD (reference sequence). Here the CDR3 DNA reads TGCGCCAGCAGTGATCGGGGACTAGTAAGAGATGGAGATACGCAGTATTTT. Encoded protein: CASSDRGLVRDGDTQYF.

The rearrangement joins TRBV7-6 to TRBJ1-6; D gene uncertain. CDR1 is SGHVS, CDR2 FNYEAQ, per germline. The V gene lost 1 base and the J gene lost 7 bases, with 8 bases spanning the gap. The CDR3 spans 14 residues. CDR3 loop: CASSLGDGNSPLHF. The CDR3 DNA follows: TGTGCCAGCAGCTTAGGTGATGGCAATTCACCCCTCCACTTT.

Only a few counts were recorded for this clone. The rearrangement uses TRBV7-9 and TRBJ1-3; D ambiguous. V lost 7 bases, J lost 0 bases, and 13 bases lay in between. The CDR3 loop spans 15 amino acids. Germline V gives CDR1 SEHNR, CDR2 FQNEAQ (reference sequence). CDR3 in amino acids: CASNVLSYSGNTIYF. The CDR3 DNA reads as TGTGCCAGCAACGTACTTTCATACTCTGGAAACACCATATATTTT. Supplemented by reference TRBV7-9 and TRBJ1-3, the full variable domain reads DTGVSQNPRHKITKRGQNVTFRCDPISEHNRLYWYRQTLGQGPEFLTYFQNEAQLEKSRLLSDRFSAERPKGSFSTLEIQRTEQGDSAMYLCASNVLSYSGNTIYFGEGSWLTVV.

This chain joins TRBV2 and TRBJ2-5; 11 nucleotides align to TRBD2. CDR3 length equals 15 residues. Germline trimming cut 6 bases from V and 7 bases from J; bases unmatched to any gene: 10. The germline V gene has CDR1 SNHLY and CDR2 FYNNEI. The CDR3 DNA is TGTGCCAGCAGCGTCGAGACTAGCGGGGTGGGGACCCAGTACTTC. As protein: CASSVETSGVGTQYF.

This clone was detected only once. V and J are TRBV9 and TRBJ1-1, with unresolved D. The V end was cut by 4 bases, the J end by 4 bases, with 14 bases between. The CDR3 covers 14 residues. Germline CDR1 SGDLS, CDR2 YYNGEE. The CDR3 reads CASSPQLFGTEAFF. As DNA, the CDR3 is TGTGCCAGCAGCCCACAGCTCTTTGGCACTGAAGCTTTCTTT.

This clone occurred a few times. The chain has TRBV19 and TRBJ2-3; TRBD1 matches 8 bases. The CDR3 has 16 residues. Germline-derived CDR1 and CDR2 are LNHDA and SQIVND (reference sequence). V dropped 4 bases and J dropped 0; count of bases not matched to a gene: 6. The CDR3 DNA is TGTGCCAGTAGTACCGGGACAGGAACTAGCACAGATACGCAGTATTTT. Translating gives CASSTGTGTSTDTQYF.

The chain combines TRBV11-2 with TRBJ1-1; TRBD1 aligns across 9 bases. The J segment lost 5 bases and the V segment lost 2 bases, leaving 6 bases of the junction unmatched. Germline V lookup: CDR1 SGHAT, CDR2 FQNNGV. There are 15 residues in the CDR3. The CDR3 DNA reads as TGTGCCAGCAGCTTAACAGGGGGCGAAGGGACTGAAGCTTTCTTT. Protein sequence: CASSLTGGEGTEAFF. The full variable domain, rest sourced from reference TRBV11-2 and TRBJ1-1, is EAGVAQSPRYKIIEKRQSVAFWCNPISGHATLYWYQQILGQGPKLLIQFQNNGVVDDSQLPKDRFSAERLKGVDSTLKIQPAKLEDSAVYLCASSLTGGEGTEAFFGQGTRLTVV.

The CDR3 coding sequence is TGCGCCAGCAGTAATACGGGGGCCCAGCATTTT. Amino acid sequence: CASSNTGAQHF. J is TRBJ1-5 and V is TRBV10-2, with D perhaps matching TRBD1 (5 bases). The CDR3 totals 11 residues. Per germline, CDR1 WSHSY and CDR2 SAAADI. V lost 5 bases, J lost 11 bases, and 10 bases lay in between.

This clone has just a few counts. The chain couples TRBV18 to TRBJ1-4; D is ambiguous. This CDR3 contains 15 residues. Trimming took 2 bases from V and 8 from J, leaving 15 bases between them. The germline V gene has CDR1 KGHSH and CDR2 LQKENI. CDR3 in amino acids: CASSPFTTDREKLFF. CDR3 DNA sequence: TGTGCCAGCTCACCATTCACTACGGATCGGGAAAAACTGTTTTTT.

The chain couples TRBV5-1 to TRBJ2-7; 11 bases map to TRBD2. Trimming removed 0 bases from V and 7 bases from J; junction bases left unmatched: 3. The CDR3 runs to 14 residues. Looked up from germline, CDR1 is SGHRS and CDR2 is YFSETQ. In nucleotides, the CDR3 is TGCGCCAGCAGCTTGGTAGCGGGGGGGCAAGAGCAGTACTTC. It yields the protein CASSLVAGGQEQYF.

This clone occurred a few times. The chain combines TRBV27 with TRBJ1-1; TRBD1 matches 7 bases. The ends lost 2 bases at V and 7 bases at J; junction bases unmatched: 4. The CDR3 contains 13 residues. Germline-derived CDR1 and CDR2 are MNHEY and SMNVEV (reference sequence). This chain's CDR3 is CASSLKPGGEAFF. CDR3 coding DNA: TGTGCCAGCAGTTTAAAACCAGGGGGTGAAGCTTTCTTT.

Of note for this clone: The sample contains more than one DNA sequence encoding this CDR3. V and J are TRBV4-1 and TRBJ2-1; 9 positions match TRBD2. V lost 0 bases and J lost 6; bases outside the gene matches: 3. From germline, CDR1 is MGHRA and CDR2 YSYEKL. There are 15 residues in the CDR3. DNA of the CDR3: TGCGCCAGCAGCCAAGATGGGACTAGCTTCAATGAGCAGTTCTTC. Translation: CASSQDGTSFNEQFF.

This clone has just a few counts. The CDR3 DNA reads TGCGCCAGCAGCTCGGACGGGGGTAGGGAAAAACTGTTTTTT. This gives the protein CASSSDGGREKLFF. This rearrangement joins TRBV5-1 to TRBJ1-4, with D tentatively TRBD1 (5 bases). The V and J ends lost 3 bases and 8 bases respectively, with 14 bases between them. CDR1 is SGHRS, CDR2 YFSETQ, per germline. This CDR3 comprises 14 residues.

The rearrangement links TRBV10-3 to TRBJ1-1, with 8 positions matching TRBD1. Germline CDR1 and CDR2: ENHRY and SYGVKD. After removal of 4 bases from V and 11 bases from J, the junction contained 12 bases not matched to a gene. CDR3 length equals 14 residues. The CDR3 coding sequence is TGTGCCATCAGTGCGGGACAGGCCGCTCGTGGGGCTTTCTTT. This translates into CAISAGQAARGAFF.

This clone was seen more than once but under ten times. V gene TRBV5-6 combines with J gene TRBJ2-2, with 8 bases aligning to TRBD1. The CDR3 contains 15 residues. From germline, CDR1 is SGHDT and CDR2 YYEEEE. J gave up 5 bases and V 0 bases, and 3 bases lay outside the gene matches. CDR3 coding DNA: TGTGCCAGCAGCTTGGGGACAGGGAGGACCGGGGAGCTGTTTTTT. Its protein is CASSLGTGRTGELFF.

The rearrangement links TRBV2 to TRBJ2-1; 9 bases line up with TRBD2. CDR1 and CDR2 (germline): SNHLY, FYNNEI. This CDR3 spans 12 amino acids. The J segment lost 7 bases and the V segment lost 7 bases, leaving 2 bases of the junction unmatched. Here the CDR3 reads CASTAGGNEQFF. CDR3 DNA sequence: TGTGCCAGCACAGCGGGGGGTAATGAGCAGTTCTTC.

The rearrangement uses TRBV16 and TRBJ1-6, with 9 bases matching TRBD1. V lost 5 bases and J lost 7; bases outside the gene matches: 6. This CDR3 spans 15 amino acids. Germline V lookup: CDR1 KGHSY, CDR2 FQNENV. The DNA of the CDR3 is TGTGCCAGCAGCGCCCCCGACAGGGGGAATTCACCCCTCCACTTT. It specifies CASSAPDRGNSPLHF.